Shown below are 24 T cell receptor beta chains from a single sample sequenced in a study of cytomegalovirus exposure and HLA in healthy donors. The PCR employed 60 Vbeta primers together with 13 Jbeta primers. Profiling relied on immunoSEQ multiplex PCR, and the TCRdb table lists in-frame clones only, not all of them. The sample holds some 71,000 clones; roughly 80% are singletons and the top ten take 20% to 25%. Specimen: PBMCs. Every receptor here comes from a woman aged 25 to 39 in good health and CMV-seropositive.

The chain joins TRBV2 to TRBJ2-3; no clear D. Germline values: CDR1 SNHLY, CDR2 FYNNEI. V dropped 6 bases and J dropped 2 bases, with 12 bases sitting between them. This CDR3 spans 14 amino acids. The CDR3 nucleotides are TGTGCCAGCAGGGTCGAGCCCCTCACAGATACGCAGTATTTT. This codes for CASRVEPLTDTQYF.

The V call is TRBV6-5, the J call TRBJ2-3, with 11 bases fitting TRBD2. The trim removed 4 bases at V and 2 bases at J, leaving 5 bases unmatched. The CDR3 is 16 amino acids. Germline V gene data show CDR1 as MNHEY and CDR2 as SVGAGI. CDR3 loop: CASSLGLADFTDTQYF. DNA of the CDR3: TGTGCCAGCAGTTTGGGACTAGCGGATTTCACAGATACGCAGTATTTT.

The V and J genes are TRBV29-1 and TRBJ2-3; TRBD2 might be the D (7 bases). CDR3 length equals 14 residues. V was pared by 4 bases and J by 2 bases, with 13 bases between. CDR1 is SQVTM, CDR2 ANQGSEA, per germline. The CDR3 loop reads CSVAGGGPTDTQYF. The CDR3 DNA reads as TGCAGCGTTGCAGGCGGGGGCCCCACAGATACGCAGTATTTT.

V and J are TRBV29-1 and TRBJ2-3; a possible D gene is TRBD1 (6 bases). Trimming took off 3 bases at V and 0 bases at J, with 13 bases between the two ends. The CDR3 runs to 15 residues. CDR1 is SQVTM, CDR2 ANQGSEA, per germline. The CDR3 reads CSVDWTASSTDTQYF. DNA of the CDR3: TGCAGCGTTGATTGGACAGCATCTAGCACAGATACGCAGTATTTT.

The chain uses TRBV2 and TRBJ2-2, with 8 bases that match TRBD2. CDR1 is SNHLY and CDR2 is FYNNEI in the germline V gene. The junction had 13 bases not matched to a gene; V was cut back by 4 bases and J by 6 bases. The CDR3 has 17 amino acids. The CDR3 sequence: CASSVSRAGVDPGELFF. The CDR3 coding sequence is TGTGCCAGCAGTGTAAGTCGAGCGGGAGTTGATCCCGGGGAGCTGTTTTTT.

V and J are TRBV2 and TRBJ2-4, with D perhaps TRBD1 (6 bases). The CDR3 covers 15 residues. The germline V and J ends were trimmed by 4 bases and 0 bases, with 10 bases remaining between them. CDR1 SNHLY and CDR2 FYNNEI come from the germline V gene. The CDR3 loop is CASSVQGLAKNIQYF. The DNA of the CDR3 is TGTGCCAGCAGTGTACAGGGCCTAGCCAAAAACATTCAGTACTTC.

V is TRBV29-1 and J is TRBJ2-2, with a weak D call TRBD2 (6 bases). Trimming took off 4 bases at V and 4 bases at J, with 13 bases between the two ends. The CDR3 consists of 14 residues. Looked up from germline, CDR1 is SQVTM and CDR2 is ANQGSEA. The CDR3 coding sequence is TGCAGCGTTGGTTCCGGGAGAGCCACCGGGGAGCTGTTTTTT. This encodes CSVGSGRATGELFF.

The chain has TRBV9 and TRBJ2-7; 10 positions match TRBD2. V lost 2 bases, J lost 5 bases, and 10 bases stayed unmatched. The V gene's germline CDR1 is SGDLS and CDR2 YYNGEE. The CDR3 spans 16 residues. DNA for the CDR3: TGTGCCAGCAGCGTCGCTAGCGGGAGTTCGGGGAACGAGCAGTACTTC. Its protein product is CASSVASGSSGNEQYF.

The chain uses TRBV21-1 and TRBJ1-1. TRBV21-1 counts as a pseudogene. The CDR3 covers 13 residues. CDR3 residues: CASSKERSAEAFF. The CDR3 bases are TGTGCCAGCAGCAAAGAGAGAAGTGCTGAAGCTTTCTTT.

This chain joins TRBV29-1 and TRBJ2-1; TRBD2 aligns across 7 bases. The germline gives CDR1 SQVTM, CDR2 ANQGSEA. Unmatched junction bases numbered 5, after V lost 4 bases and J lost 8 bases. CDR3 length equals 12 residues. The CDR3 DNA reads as TGCAGCGTTGTGCCGGGGAGGGATGAGCAGTTCTTC. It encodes CSVVPGRDEQFF.

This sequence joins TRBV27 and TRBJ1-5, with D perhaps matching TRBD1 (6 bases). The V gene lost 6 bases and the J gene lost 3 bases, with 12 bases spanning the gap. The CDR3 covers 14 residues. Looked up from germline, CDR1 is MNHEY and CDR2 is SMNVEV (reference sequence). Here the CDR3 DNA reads TGTGCCAGCAGGAACACAGGGTACAATCAGCCCCAGCATTTT. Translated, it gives CASRNTGYNQPQHF.

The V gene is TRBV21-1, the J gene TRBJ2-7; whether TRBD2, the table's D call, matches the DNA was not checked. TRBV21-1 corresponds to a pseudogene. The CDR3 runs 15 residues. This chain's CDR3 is CAATYPGLAGREQYF. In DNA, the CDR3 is TGTGCCGCCACCTACCCGGGACTAGCGGGTCGAGAGCAGTACTTC.

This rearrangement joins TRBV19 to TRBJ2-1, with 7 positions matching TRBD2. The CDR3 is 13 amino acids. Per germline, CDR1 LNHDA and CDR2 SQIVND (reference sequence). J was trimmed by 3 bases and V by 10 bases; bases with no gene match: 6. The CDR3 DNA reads TGTGCCACCGGGGACTATATCTACAATGAGCAGTTCTTC. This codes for CATGDYIYNEQFF.

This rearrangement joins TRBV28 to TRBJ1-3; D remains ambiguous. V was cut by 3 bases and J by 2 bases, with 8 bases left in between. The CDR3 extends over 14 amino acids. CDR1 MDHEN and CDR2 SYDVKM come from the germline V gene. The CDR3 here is CASSLGGTGNTIYF. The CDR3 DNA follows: TGTGCCAGCAGTTTGGGAGGGACTGGAAACACCATATATTTT.

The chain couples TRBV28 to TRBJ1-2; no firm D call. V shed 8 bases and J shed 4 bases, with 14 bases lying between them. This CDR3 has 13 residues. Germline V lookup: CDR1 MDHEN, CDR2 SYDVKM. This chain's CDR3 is CASSSPSSYGYTF. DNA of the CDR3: TGTGCCAGCTCTTCACCGTCGAGCTATGGCTACACCTTC.

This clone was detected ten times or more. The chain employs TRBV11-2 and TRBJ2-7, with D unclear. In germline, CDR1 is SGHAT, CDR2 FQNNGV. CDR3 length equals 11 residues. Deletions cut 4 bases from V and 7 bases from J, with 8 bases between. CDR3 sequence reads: CASSSAMEQYF. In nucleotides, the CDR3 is TGTGCCAGCAGCTCCGCTATGGAGCAGTACTTC.

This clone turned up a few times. CDR3 bases: TGTGCCAGCAGGCACATAAGTGAGCAGTTCTTC. Its protein is CASRHISEQFF. The chain has TRBV28 and TRBJ2-1; D is undetermined. CDR3 length equals 11 residues. CDR1 is MDHEN, CDR2 SYDVKM, per germline. The ends were cut back, 6 bases at V and 9 bases at J, with 9 bases in the middle.

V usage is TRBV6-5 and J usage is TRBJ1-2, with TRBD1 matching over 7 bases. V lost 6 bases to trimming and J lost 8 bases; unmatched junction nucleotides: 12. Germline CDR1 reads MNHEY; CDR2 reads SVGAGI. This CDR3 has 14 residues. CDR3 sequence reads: CASRPDRTSGGYTF. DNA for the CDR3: TGTGCCAGCAGGCCGGACAGGACCTCTGGGGGCTACACCTTC.

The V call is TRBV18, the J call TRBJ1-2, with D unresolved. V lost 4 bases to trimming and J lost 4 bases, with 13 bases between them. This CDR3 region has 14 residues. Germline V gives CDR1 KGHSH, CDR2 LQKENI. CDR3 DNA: TGTGCCAGCTCACTGGGGAGGTCGCTCTATGGCTACACCTTC. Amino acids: CASSLGRSLYGYTF.

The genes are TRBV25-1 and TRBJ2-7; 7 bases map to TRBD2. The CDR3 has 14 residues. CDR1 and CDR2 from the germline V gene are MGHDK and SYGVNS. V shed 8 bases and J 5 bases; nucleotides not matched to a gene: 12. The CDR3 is CASVDGGVGNEQYF. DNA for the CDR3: TGTGCCAGCGTCGATGGGGGGGTCGGCAACGAGCAGTACTTC.

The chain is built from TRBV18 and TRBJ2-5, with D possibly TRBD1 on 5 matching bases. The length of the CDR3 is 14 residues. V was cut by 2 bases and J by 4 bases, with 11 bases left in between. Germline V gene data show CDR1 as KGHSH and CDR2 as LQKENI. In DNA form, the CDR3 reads TGTGCCAGCTCACCAATGGTTAGGGGAGAGACCCAGTACTTC. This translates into CASSPMVRGETQYF.

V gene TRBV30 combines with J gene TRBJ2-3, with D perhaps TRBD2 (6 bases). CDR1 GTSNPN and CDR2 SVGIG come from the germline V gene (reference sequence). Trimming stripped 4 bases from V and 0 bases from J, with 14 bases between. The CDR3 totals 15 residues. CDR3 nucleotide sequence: TGTGCCTGGACCCACCTAGCGTCAAGCACAGATACGCAGTATTTT. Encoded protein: CAWTHLASSTDTQYF. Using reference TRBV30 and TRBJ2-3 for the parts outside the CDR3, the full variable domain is SQTIHQWPATLVQPVGSPLSLECTVEGTSNPNLYWYRQAAGRGLQLLFYSVGIGQISSEVPQNLSASRPQDRQFILSSKKLLLSDSGFYLCAWTHLASSTDTQYFGPGTRLTVL.

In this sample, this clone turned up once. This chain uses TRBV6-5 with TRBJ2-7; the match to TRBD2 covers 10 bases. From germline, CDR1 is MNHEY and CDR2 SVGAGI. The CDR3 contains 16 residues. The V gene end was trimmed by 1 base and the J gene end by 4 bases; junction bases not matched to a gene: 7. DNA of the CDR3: TGTGCCAGCAGTTACTTGTCTAGCGGGAGAGTATACGAGCAGTACTTC. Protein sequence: CASSYLSSGRVYEQYF.

CDR3 sequence reads: CASSFPGAGEDTDTQYF. As DNA, the CDR3 is TGTGCCAGCAGCTTCCCGGGTGCGGGAGAGGACACAGATACGCAGTATTTT. The chain joins TRBV7-8 to TRBJ2-3, with 7 bases aligning to TRBD2. The CDR3 extends over 17 amino acids. Per germline, CDR1 SGHVS and CDR2 FQNEAQ. J was trimmed by 2 bases and V by 3 bases; bases with no gene match: 11.